Each of the 21 T cell receptor beta chains below was sequenced from the same sample in a study of shared clonotypes between healthy human individuals. CD8 cells regarded as naive lacked CD45RO, were positively chosen for CCR7, and omitted terminally differentiated effector memory CD45RA+ cells. The repertoire was sequenced with immunoSEQ multiplex PCR; TCRdb's copy has only in-frame clones and lacks some. The sample records 550,000 to 650,000 clones, 90% to 97% being singletons. The specimen was naive CD8+ T cells sorted from blood. These receptors all come from a woman aged 25 to 45 in good health.

The V gene is TRBV28, the J gene TRBJ1-5; D gene uncertain. Per the germline V gene, CDR1 is MDHEN and CDR2 is SYDVKM. The CDR3 runs to 14 residues. V was clipped by 7 bases and J by 0 bases, with 10 bases between them. This CDR3 reads CASKTDYSNQPQHF. The CDR3 DNA follows: TGTGCCAGCAAAACAGACTATAGCAATCAGCCCCAGCATTTT. Full variable domain (rest looked up from reference TRBV28 and TRBJ1-5): DVKVTQSSRYLVKRTGEKVFLECVQDMDHENMFWYRQDPGLGLRLIYFSYDVKMKEKGDIPEGYSVSREKKERFSLILESASTNQTSMYLCASKTDYSNQPQHFGDGTRLSIL.

The J gene is TRBJ2-7, the V gene TRBV4-1; 7 bases map to TRBD2. Per germline, CDR1 MGHRA and CDR2 YSYEKL. CDR3 size: 13 residues. Unmatched junction bases numbered 3, after V lost 4 bases and J lost 3 bases. The CDR3 spells CASSPSGIYEQYF. The CDR3 DNA reads as TGCGCCAGCAGCCCAAGCGGGATCTACGAGCAGTACTTC.

A single count supports this clone. V is TRBV7-8 and J is TRBJ2-7; 14 bases align to TRBD2. With 1 base clipped from V and 7 bases from J, the junction kept 6 bases outside the gene matches. The germline CDR1 and CDR2 sequences are SGHVS and FQNEAQ. There are 16 residues in the CDR3. The CDR3 region is CASSLDAGLAGVEQYF. DNA of the CDR3: TGTGCCAGCAGCTTAGATGCGGGACTAGCGGGAGTAGAGCAGTACTTC.

J is TRBJ2-7 and V is TRBV10-2; D is unclear. V dropped 6 bases and J dropped 5 bases, with 5 bases sitting between them. The CDR3 length is 10 residues. Germline V gene lookup returns CDR1 WSHSY and CDR2 SAAADI. The CDR3 nucleotides read TGCGCCAGCAGAGATAACGAGCAGTACTTC. Its protein product is CASRDNEQYF.

The gene calls are TRBV28 and TRBJ1-4; possible D gene TRBD1, 5 bases. V lost 3 bases to trimming and J lost 1 base, with 6 bases between them. Germline V lookup: CDR1 MDHEN, CDR2 SYDVKM. The CDR3 contains 14 residues. Here the CDR3 DNA reads TGTGCCAGCAGTTTCGGGGGAACTAATGAAAAACTGTTTTTT. It codes for CASSFGGTNEKLFF.

V usage is TRBV27 and J usage is TRBJ2-1; TRBD2 agrees at 14 bases. The length of the CDR3 is 19 residues. Germline V CDR1 and CDR2: MNHEY, SMNVEV (reference sequence). V lost 0 bases, J lost 5 bases, and 9 bases stayed unmatched. For the CDR3, the DNA is TGTGCCAGCAGTTTATCAAACCCGGGACTAGCGGGAGTTCACAATGAGCAGTTCTTC. This translates into CASSLSNPGLAGVHNEQFF.

This clone came up once. Different DNA sequences within this sample yield the same CDR3. This chain connects TRBV7-9 to TRBJ2-7; possibly TRBD2 for D (6 bases). CDR3 length equals 14 residues. Germline CDR1 is SEHNR and CDR2 is FQNEAQ (reference sequence). Trimming removed 4 bases at V and 4 bases at J, with 14 bases between. CDR3 coding DNA: TGTGCCAGCAGCTCCCGGGACTCCTCGTACGAGCAGTACTTC. Protein sequence: CASSSRDSSYEQYF.

This clone was seen once. The genes are TRBV6-5 and TRBJ2-2, with a tentative D call TRBD1 (5 bases). The germline gives CDR1 MNHEY, CDR2 SVGAGI. This CDR3 is 14 amino acids long. V gave up 2 bases and J gave up 2 bases, with 6 bases separating them. This CDR3 reads CASSYGHNTGELFF. The CDR3 DNA follows: TGTGCCAGCAGTTACGGACACAACACCGGGGAGCTGTTTTTT.

The CDR3 protein is CASSFVAGTYEQYF. The CDR3 DNA reads as TGTGCCAGCAGTTTTGTGGCGGGAACATACGAGCAGTACTTC. The chain carries TRBV28 and TRBJ2-7, with D perhaps TRBD2 (6 bases). The germline V gene encodes CDR1 MDHEN and CDR2 SYDVKM. The germline V and J ends were trimmed by 3 bases and 4 bases, with 13 bases remaining between them. The CDR3 length is 14 residues.

The chain combines TRBV5-4 with TRBJ2-2; D remains unclear. The CDR3 totals 15 residues. The V and J ends lost 5 bases and 3 bases respectively, with 14 bases between them. Germline V lookup: CDR1 SGHNT, CDR2 YYREEE (reference sequence). The CDR3 loop reads CASSNVSTYTGELFF. The CDR3 region has the DNA TGTGCCAGCAGTAACGTGTCAACTTACACCGGGGAGCTGTTTTTT.

The gene calls are TRBV7-2 and TRBJ2-1, with 8 bases matching TRBD2. There are 14 residues in the CDR3. Germline values: CDR1 SGHTA, CDR2 FQGNSA. V shed 3 bases and J 6 bases; nucleotides not matched to a gene: 4. The CDR3 sequence is CASSFLAGGNEQFF. The CDR3 DNA sequence: TGTGCCAGCAGCTTTCTAGCGGGCGGCAATGAGCAGTTCTTC.

The chain carries TRBV9 and TRBJ2-5; no firm D call. The assigned J gene may be wrong: the sequence end matches TRBJ2-7 better. Germline V CDR1 and CDR2: SGDLS, YYNGEE. CDR3 size: 12 residues. The chain's CDR3 is CASSPSSYEQYF. CDR3 in DNA: TGTGCCAGCAGCCCCAGCTCCTACGAGCAGTACTTC.

This clone was picked up one time. The rearrangement joins TRBV2 to TRBJ2-1, with 12 bases matching TRBD2. V was pared by 8 bases and J by 0 bases, with 17 bases of the junction left unmatched. This CDR3 contains 20 residues. Germline assignment: CDR1 SNHLY and CDR2 FYNNEI. CDR3 bases: TGTGCCAGCGGGGGGAGACCGGGACTAGCGGGCCCGAGCTCCTACAATGAGCAGTTCTTC. Protein sequence: CASGGRPGLAGPSSYNEQFF. Variable domain in full (rest from reference TRBV2 and TRBJ2-1): EPEVTQTPSHQVTQMGQEVILRCVPISNHLYFYWYRQILGQKVEFLVSFYNNEISEKSEIFDDQFSVERPDGSNFTLKIRSTKLEDSAMYFCASGGRPGLAGPSSYNEQFFGPGTRLTVL.

The rearrangement links TRBV6-5 to TRBJ2-5, with a weak D call TRBD2 (5 bases). Gene TRBJ2-7 matches the end of the DNA better, so the J call may be wrong. CDR1 and CDR2 (germline): MNHEY, SVGAGI. The CDR3 covers 12 residues. CDR3 DNA sequence: TGTGCCAGCTCTGGACTGGACTACGAGCAGTACTTC. Its translation is CASSGLDYEQYF.

The chain joins TRBV6-1 to TRBJ1-1; weak D call: TRBD1 (5 bases). V lost 1 base and J 4 bases, leaving 19 bases between the germline ends. Germline CDR1 is MNHNS and CDR2 is SASEGT. This CDR3 has 17 amino acids. CDR3 coding DNA: TGTGCCAGCAGTGAAGGGTATGGCTGGGGCCCGGGCACTGAAGCTTTCTTT. Its translation: CASSEGYGWGPGTEAFF.

The chain recombines TRBV6-6 with TRBJ2-4; the D gene is possibly TRBD2 (6 bases). Trimming shortened V by 3 bases and J by 8 bases, and 11 bases separated the two germline ends. CDR3 length: 13 amino acids. Germline V lookup: CDR1 MNHNY, CDR2 SVGAGI (reference sequence). The CDR3 region has the DNA TGTGCCAGCAGTTATGGTTCGGGAGACATTCAGTACTTC. Its protein is CASSYGSGDIQYF.

The chain is built from TRBV28 and TRBJ1-1, with D perhaps matching TRBD1 (6 bases). V was pared by 5 bases and J by 2 bases, with 12 bases between. The CDR3 covers 14 residues. CDR1 is MDHEN, CDR2 SYDVKM, per germline. The CDR3 is CASSPYRENTEAFF. For the CDR3, the DNA is TGTGCCAGCAGTCCATACAGGGAAAACACTGAAGCTTTCTTT.

This rearrangement joins TRBV27 to TRBJ1-2, with D maybe TRBD1 (6 bases). Trimming shortened V by 5 bases and J by 6 bases, and 16 bases separated the two germline ends. The CDR3 is 14 amino acids. Looked up from germline, CDR1 is MNHEY and CDR2 is SMNVEV (reference sequence). The CDR3 DNA reads as TGTGCCAGCAGTCTTGCGGGGGCTGGCGATGGCTACACCTTC. Translating gives CASSLAGAGDGYTF.

The J gene is TRBJ2-7, the V gene TRBV28, with a tentative D call TRBD2 (5 bases). CDR1 MDHEN and CDR2 SYDVKM come from the germline V gene. This CDR3 region has 13 residues. The germline V and J ends were trimmed by 3 bases and 4 bases, with 10 bases remaining between them. For the CDR3, the DNA is TGTGCCAGCAGTTTCGGGGTGTTATACGAGCAGTACTTC. Its translation is CASSFGVLYEQYF.

The J gene is TRBJ2-7, the V gene TRBV2; 8 bases agree with TRBD1. Trimming removed 7 bases from V and 5 bases from J; junction bases left unmatched: 7. Per the germline V gene, CDR1 is SNHLY and CDR2 is FYNNEI. This CDR3 is 13 amino acids long. The CDR3 nucleotides are TGTGCCAGCACCCGGACAGGGACGGACGAGCAGTACTTC. It specifies CASTRTGTDEQYF. Combining the CDR3 with reference TRBV2 and TRBJ2-7 gives the whole variable domain EPEVTQTPSHQVTQMGQEVILRCVPISNHLYFYWYRQILGQKVEFLVSFYNNEISEKSEIFDDQFSVERPDGSNFTLKIRSTKLEDSAMYFCASTRTGTDEQYFGPGTRLTVT.

Concerning this clone: A read error may account for a junction end that differs from germline. This chain uses TRBV11-2 with TRBJ2-7; the match to TRBD2 covers 7 bases. The germline V gene encodes CDR1 SGHAT and CDR2 FQNNGV. CDR3 size: 15 residues. The DNA of the CDR3 is TGTGCCAGCACCTTAGAGCCCCGGACTAGCTACGAGCAGTACTTC. Amino acid sequence: CASTLEPRTSYEQYF.